These 19 T cell receptor beta chains were sequenced from one sample in a study of technical replicates of blood from several donors (dated by TCRdb to 2016 to 2017). The library relied on the immunoSEQ multiplex PCR assay. Drawn from immuneACCESS, this table holds only the in-frame rearrangements with V and J called that TCRdb kept. Clones are partly lost; checked studies trace under half to an unresolved V gene and leave the rest unexplained. The sample contains tens of thousands of clones, 90% to 95% of them found a single time. Roughly 0.26% of the sample lies in the top ten. The source material was T cells isolated from PBMCs. The receptors derive from a human donor in good health.

The V gene is TRBV5-4, the J gene TRBJ2-3; possible D gene TRBD2, 6 bases. Between the trimmed V and J ends, which lost 5 bases and 6 bases, there was a span of 16 bases. The CDR3 loop spans 14 amino acids. CDR1 and CDR2 (germline): SGHNT, YYREEE (reference sequence). The CDR3 region has the DNA TGTGCCAGCAGTTATATCCTTGGGAGGGATACGCAGTATTTT. This translates into CASSYILGRDTQYF.

The chain couples TRBV6-1 to TRBJ1-2; D not resolved. The V gene's germline CDR1 is MNHNS and CDR2 SASEGT. This CDR3 spans 13 amino acids. The germline V and J ends were trimmed by 4 bases and 2 bases, with 8 bases remaining between them. CDR3 protein: CASSVGRNYGYTF. The CDR3 bases are TGTGCCAGCAGTGTGGGCAGGAACTATGGCTACACCTTC.

DNA for the CDR3: TGTGCCAGCAGTTTATTTGGGGGAGGAGGTCGGAGCTCCTACAATGAGCAGTTCTTC. Protein: CASSLFGGGGRSSYNEQFF. This sequence joins TRBV27 and TRBJ2-1; possibly TRBD2 for D (6 bases). CDR3 length: 19 amino acids. The V end lost 1 base, the J end lost 0 bases, and 19 bases lay between the germline ends. Germline CDR1 is MNHEY and CDR2 is SMNVEV (reference sequence).

This clone was seen just once. V gene TRBV30 combines with J gene TRBJ1-1, with 8 bases matching TRBD1. This CDR3 has 12 amino acids. From germline, CDR1 is GTSNPN and CDR2 SVGIG (reference sequence). The trim removed 0 bases at V and 12 bases at J, leaving 6 bases unmatched. CDR3: CAWSVDRDVPFF. CDR3 DNA: TGTGCCTGGAGTGTGGACAGGGACGTTCCTTTCTTT.

DNA for the CDR3: TGTGCCAGCAGCAAACACAACCCCACTGAAGCTTTCTTT. Its translation: CASSKHNPTEAFF. The chain carries TRBV21-1 and TRBJ1-1; the D call of TRBD1 is as the table states it, not checked on the DNA. TRBV21-1 corresponds to a pseudogene. This CDR3 contains 13 residues.

Only one count was recorded for this clone. This chain uses TRBV5-4 with TRBJ2-5, with TRBD1 identical over 9 bases. Germline loops: CDR1 SGHNT, CDR2 YYREEE (reference sequence). This CDR3 is built from 15 residues. The trim removed 4 bases at V and 9 bases at J, leaving 13 bases unmatched. Written as DNA, the CDR3 is TGTGCCAGCAGCACGGACAGGGGTCCCCGTCCGGCCCAGTACTTC. Encoded protein: CASSTDRGPRPAQYF.

The genes are TRBV4-1 and TRBJ1-3; D is uncertain. This CDR3 comprises 15 residues. The V end lost 4 bases, the J end lost 3 bases, and 13 bases lay between the germline ends. Germline CDR1 is MGHRA and CDR2 is YSYEKL. The CDR3 DNA is TGCGCCAGCAGCCCCCTTGGGCGAGATGGAAACACCATATATTTT. It specifies CASSPLGRDGNTIYF.

V and J are TRBV29-1 and TRBJ2-5; TRBD1 matches 10 bases. Judging by the DNA end, TRBJ2-7 fits better; the J call may be wrong. CDR3 length: 13 residues. Germline V CDR1 and CDR2: SQVTM, ANQGSEA. CDR3 in DNA: TGCAGCGTTGGGGGACAGGGGAAATACGAGCAGTACTTC. It yields the protein CSVGGQGKYEQYF.

This chain links TRBV11-3 with TRBJ2-3; D perhaps matches TRBD2 (6 bases). Germline assignment: CDR1 SGHNT and CDR2 YENEEA. The CDR3 sequence is 15 residues long. Trimming removed 5 bases at V and 0 bases at J, with 12 bases between. CDR3 DNA: TGTGCCAGCAGCCTCGGGGGTGGGAGCACAGATACGCAGTATTTT. It yields the protein CASSLGGGSTDTQYF. The full variable domain, in which reference TRBV11-3 and TRBJ2-3 provide the parts outside the CDR3, is EAGVVQSPRYKIIEKKQPVAFWCNPISGHNTLYWYLQNLGQGPELLIRYENEEAVDDSQLPKDRFSAERLKGVDSTLKIQPAELGDSAVYLCASSLGGGSTDTQYFGPGTRLTVL.

The chain joins TRBV5-1 to TRBJ2-5, with TRBD1 as a possible D gene (6 bases). CDR1 is SGHRS and CDR2 is YFSETQ in the germline V gene. Trimming took off 5 bases at V and 5 bases at J, with 16 bases between the two ends. The CDR3 runs 14 residues. The CDR3 reads CASRDSISWETQYF. In nucleotides, the CDR3 is TGCGCCAGCAGGGACAGTATCAGTTGGGAGACCCAGTACTTC.

The CDR3 reads CASSQGTPGTEAFF. The CDR3, as DNA: TGCGCCAGCAGCCAAGGAACGCCGGGCACTGAAGCTTTCTTT. The chain couples TRBV4-1 to TRBJ1-1; D is unclear. V was trimmed by 1 base and J by 4 bases, leaving 10 bases between them. Per the germline V gene, CDR1 is MGHRA and CDR2 is YSYEKL. This CDR3 contains 14 residues.

J is TRBJ1-6 and V is TRBV19; TRBD1 aligns across 8 bases. The CDR3 consists of 16 residues. Germline V CDR1 and CDR2: LNHDA, SQIVND (reference sequence). The ends lost 5 bases at V and 9 bases at J; junction bases unmatched: 12. This chain's CDR3 is CASSLRTGTTPSPLHF. CDR3 bases: TGTGCCAGTAGTCTTAGGACAGGGACGACGCCTTCACCCCTCCACTTT.

The J gene is TRBJ1-2, the V gene TRBV7-6, with D possibly being TRBD1 (5 bases). Trimming took off 5 bases at V and 5 bases at J, with 12 bases between the two ends. The CDR3 has 13 amino acids. Germline V gene sequence: CDR1 SGHVS, CDR2 FNYEAQ. The CDR3 nucleotides read TGTGCCAGCAGCCAACCAGGGCAGTATGGCTACACCTTC. This codes for CASSQPGQYGYTF. Full variable domain (outside the CDR3, taken from reference TRBV7-6 and TRBJ1-2): GAGVSQSPRYKVTKRGQDVALRCDPISGHVSLYWYRQALGQGPEFLTYFNYEAQQDKSGLPNDRFSAERPEGSISTLTIQRTEQRDSAMYRCASSQPGQYGYTFGSGTRLTVV.

V usage is TRBV30 and J usage is TRBJ2-5; D remains ambiguous. The CDR3 is 12 residues long. V lost 2 bases and J lost 2, with 6 bases in between. Germline lookup yields CDR1 GTSNPN and CDR2 SVGIG (reference sequence). The CDR3 loop is CAWSFSQETQYF. The CDR3 coding sequence is TGTGCCTGGAGTTTCAGTCAAGAGACCCAGTACTTC.

As DNA, the CDR3 is TGTGCCAGCAGCTTTCGGGGGGCGAACACCGGGGAGCTGTTTTTT. Protein product: CASSFRGANTGELFF. The chain has TRBV11-3 and TRBJ2-2, with 7 positions matching TRBD2. The CDR3 runs to 15 residues. Germline assignment: CDR1 SGHNT and CDR2 YENEEA. V lost 3 bases, J lost 0 bases, and 1 base stayed unmatched.

The chain links TRBV6-4 to TRBJ2-7; the match to TRBD1 covers 7 bases. Trimming at V came to 4 bases and at J to 3 bases, leaving 6 bases not matched to a gene. This CDR3 spans 14 amino acids. Germline CDR1 reads MRHNA; CDR2 reads SNTAGT. CDR3 residues: CASSVIRDSYEQYF. The CDR3 DNA reads as TGTGCCAGCAGTGTCATCCGGGACAGCTACGAGCAGTACTTC.

This clone was observed once. This chain joins TRBV19 and TRBJ2-2; D is undetermined. Trimming removed 7 bases from V and 6 bases from J, with 12 bases in between. This CDR3 is 13 amino acids long. Germline CDR1 and CDR2: LNHDA and SQIVND (reference sequence). CDR3 sequence reads: CASKRPGSGELFF. The DNA for the CDR3 is TGTGCCAGTAAAAGACCAGGATCCGGGGAGCTGTTTTTT.

The chain has TRBV5-8 and TRBJ2-3, with TRBD2 matching 7 bases. CDR3 length equals 15 residues. Germline V gene lookup returns CDR1 SGHTS and CDR2 YDEGEE. V was pared by 0 bases and J by 5 bases, with 6 bases of the junction left unmatched. Here the CDR3 reads CASSLGPAGRDTQYF. DNA of the CDR3: TGTGCCAGCAGCTTGGGTCCAGCGGGGAGAGATACGCAGTATTTT. The full variable domain, with the rest looked up from reference TRBV5-8 and TRBJ2-3, is EAGVTQSPTHLIKTRGQQATLRCSPISGHTSVYWYQQALGLGLQFLLWYDEGEERNRGNFPPRFSGRQFPNYSSELNVNALELEDSALYLCASSLGPAGRDTQYFGPGTRLTVL.

The rearrangement uses TRBV5-1 and TRBJ1-2; the match to TRBD1 covers 11 bases. The CDR3 has 15 amino acids. The germline V gene encodes CDR1 SGHRS and CDR2 YFSETQ. V shed 1 base and J 5 bases; nucleotides not matched to a gene: 4. The CDR3 sequence is CASSLTGTGGYGYTF. The DNA of the CDR3 is TGCGCCAGCAGCTTGACCGGGACAGGGGGGTATGGCTACACCTTC.